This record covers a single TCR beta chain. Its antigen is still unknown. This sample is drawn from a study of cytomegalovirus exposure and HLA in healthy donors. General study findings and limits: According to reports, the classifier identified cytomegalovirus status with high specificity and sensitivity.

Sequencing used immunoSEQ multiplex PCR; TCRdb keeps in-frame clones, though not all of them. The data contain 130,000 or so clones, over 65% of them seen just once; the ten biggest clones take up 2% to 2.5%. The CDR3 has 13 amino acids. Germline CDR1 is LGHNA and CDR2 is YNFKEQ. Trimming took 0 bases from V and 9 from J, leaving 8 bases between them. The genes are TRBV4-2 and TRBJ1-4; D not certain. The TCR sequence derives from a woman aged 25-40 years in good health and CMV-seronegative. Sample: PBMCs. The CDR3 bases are TGTGCCAGCAGCCAAGACAGTACGAAAAAACTGTTTTTT. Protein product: CASSQDSTKKLFF.